The entry below gives a single T cell receptor beta chain sequence along with its context. Its antigen is not identified. Germline V CDR1 and CDR2: SQVTM, ANQGSEA. Trimming removed 2 bases from V and 4 bases from J; junction bases left unmatched: 8. This CDR3 spans 16 amino acids. The entirety of the isolated RNA underwent reverse transcription, so expressed TCRB transcripts were sequenced. Clones were sequenced by immunoSEQ multiplex PCR, and TCRdb holds only the in-frame ones, with some missing. There are hundreds of thousands of clones in the sample; roughly an eighth occur only once, and approximately 0.042% lies in the top ten. This sample is part of a study of beta chain features in type 1 diabetes. Whole-study findings and limits: Within each of all four CD4+ subsets, Type 1 diabetes patients had TCRB CDR3s that were moderately but significantly shorter.

The TCR comes from a man younger than 35 with type 1 diabetes. The rearrangement joins TRBV29-1 to TRBJ2-1; 10 bases match TRBD2. The sequenced sample was naive CD4+ T cells from blood. In DNA form, the CDR3 reads TGCAGCGTTGAAAGTGTGACTAGCGGGTATTACAATGAGCAGTTCTTC. Its protein product is CSVESVTSGYYNEQFF.